This TCR beta chain was obtained from a study of neurological immune-mediated disorders. Whole-study context: Among the approximately 34 patients with multiple sclerosis, roughly 31 were relapsing-remitting, while 3 were secondary progressive. Findings and limits, study-wide: HTLV-1-associated myelopathy showed the most TCR clonal expansion; multiple sclerosis the least, below healthy controls.

TCRdb re-called the 5' RACE reads with MiXCR, one entry per CDR3 protein. The sample lists 55,000 to 75,000 distinct CDR3 sequences; 5.2% were seen once. Trimming took 6 bases from V and 4 from J, leaving 9 bases between them. Germline V gene lookup returns CDR1 DFQATT and CDR2 SNEGSKA (reference sequence). The CDR3 consists of 11 residues. This clonotype was observed a handful of times. What it binds is not known. Source material was 2 million unsorted PBMCs, stored at -80 °C in RNAlater. This sequence joins TRBV20-1 and TRBJ1-2, with D tentatively TRBD1 (6 bases). The specimen was PBMCs. The TCR comes from a woman aged 25 to 39 with multiple sclerosis. The CDR3 spells CSASDSYGYTF. For the CDR3, the DNA is TGCAGTGCCTCGGACAGCTATGGCTACACCTTC.